Listed below are T cell receptor beta chains from one sample, sequenced in a study of regulatory T cells in long-lasting Graves disease. TCRdb reprocessed the multiplex PCR reads with MiXCR, giving one entry per CDR3 protein. This table holds just over 600,000 distinct CDR3 sequences, roughly 15% found once. The data also belong to a second study, concerning T cells in Graves' hyperthyroidism and ophthalmopathy.

The sample consisted of peripheral blood mononuclear cells (PBMCs), taken at new diagnosis, from a patient treated with antithyroid drugs. These receptors all stem from a woman aged 30 to 39 with Graves disease. The CDR3 runs from the conserved cysteine through the conserved F or W. A D gene is named only where the DNA matches it firmly. Only part of the rows carry a size: once, few, many, or a class if the clone is expanded.

d_call	v_call	clone_size	j_call	cdr3_nt	cdr3_aa
-	TRBV27	many	TRBJ2-5	TGTGCCAGCAGTTTATCGGCCAGAAGGGAGGAGACCCAGTACTTC	CASSLSARREETQYF
TRBD1	TRBV20-1	many	TRBJ1-4	TGCAGTGCTAGAGACGCCGACAGGGATGGCGAAAAACTGTTTTTT	CSARDADRDGEKLFF
TRBD2	TRBV11-3	-	TRBJ2-7	TGTGCCAGCAGCTTAGTCCGGGACAAGGGACTAGCGGGAGCATACGAGCAGTACTTC	CASSLVRDKGLAGAYEQYF
TRBD1	TRBV2	many	TRBJ2-5	TGTGCCAGCGCACGGACAGGGACAGAGACCCAGTACTTC	CASARTGTETQYF
-	TRBV29-1	many	TRBJ2-7	TGCAGCGTTTTATGGGGGAGTAGGTACGAGCAGTACTTC	CSVLWGSRYEQYF
-	TRBV2	-	TRBJ2-3	TGTGCCAGCAGTGTTCAGTTTGGGGTCTTAGGCCCCTTT	CASSVQFGVLGPF
TRBD1	TRBV4-1	few	TRBJ1-1	TGCGCCAGCAGCCATGGGGACAGATTGAACACTGAAGCTTTCTTT	CASSHGDRLNTEAFF
-	TRBV19	-	TRBJ1-2	TGTGCCAGTAGTATTGAAGGGCGTGGGGGCTACACCTTC	CASSIEGRGGYTF
-	TRBV7-9	many	TRBJ1-2	TGTGCCAGCAGCGACGGCTTAGCAGCTAACTATGGCTACACCTTC	CASSDGLAANYGYTF
-	TRBV5-1	many	TRBJ2-3	TGTGCCAGCAGTTCCGGACCAAGCACAGATACGCAGTATTTT	CASSSGPSTDTQYF
TRBD2	TRBV20-1	-	TRBJ2-1	TGCAGTGCTAGACCAGCGGGAGATATCTCCTACAATGAGCAGTTCTTC	CSARPAGDISYNEQFF
TRBD1	TRBV11-2	many	TRBJ2-1	TGTGCCAGCAGCTGGGCCACTCTCCCCAGCGACCCAGGGGGTGAGCAGTTCTTC	CASSWATLPSDPGGEQFF
-	TRBV10-3	-	TRBJ2-1	TGTGCCATCAGTGAAACAGAACGGGTCGATGAGCAGTTCTTC	CAISETERVDEQFF
TRBD2	TRBV19	-	TRBJ2-5	TGTGCCAGTCAACGCGGCGGGAGGGCCCAAGAGACCCAGTACTTC	CASQRGGRAQETQYF
TRBD1	TRBV3-1	-	TRBJ1-6	TGTGCCAGCGCCAAAAGGGACAGTAATTCACCCCTCCACTTT	CASAKRDSNSPLHF
-	TRBV18	many	TRBJ1-1	TGTGCCAGCTCATTCATAGGCGACACTGAAGCTTTCTTT	CASSFIGDTEAFF
-	TRBV30	few	TRBJ1-1	TGTGCCTGTGGGGGGGGAGGGACTGAAGCTTTCTTT	CACGGGGTEAFF
-	TRBV20-1	-	TRBJ1-4	TGCAGTGCTAGAGATGGAGGGACAACTAATGAAAAACTGTTTTTT	CSARDGGTTNEKLFF
TRBD2	TRBV4-1	-	TRBJ2-5	TGCGCCAGCAGCCAAGATCGGCTAGCGGGGATACAAGAGACCCAGTACTTC	CASSQDRLAGIQETQYF
TRBD2	TRBV12-3/TRBV12-4	many	TRBJ2-3	TGTGCCAGCAGTTTACGGGGGGGAGGAGCTAGCACAGATACGCAGTATTTT	CASSLRGGGASTDTQYF
-	TRBV3-1	-	TRBJ2-1	TGTGCCAGCAGCCAAGTCTTCAACAATGAGCAGTTCTTC	CASSQVFNNEQFF
-	TRBV24-1	-	TRBJ1-5	TGTGCCACCAGTGATGGCGGTCAGCCCCAGCATTTT	CATSDGGQPQHF
-	TRBV19	few	TRBJ2-2	TGTGCCAGTACTAAGGGCGACCGGAACACCGGGGAGCTGTTTTTT	CASTKGDRNTGELFF
TRBD2	TRBV20-1	-	TRBJ2-7	TGCAGTGCTAGAGATAATTCTAACCCTAGCGGGAGCTTATACGAGCAGTACTTC	CSARDNSNPSGSLYEQYF
-	TRBV6-1	many	TRBJ2-5	TGTGCCAGCAGGGTTCTAGAGACCCAGTACTTC	CASRVLETQYF
-	TRBV18	few	TRBJ2-2	TGTGCCAGCTCACCAAGGTCGAGCACCGGGGAGCTGTTTTTT	CASSPRSSTGELFF
TRBD2	TRBV11-2	few	TRBJ2-7	TGTGCCAGCAGCAAGCGGACTAGCGGGGTCTACGAGCAGTACTTC	CASSKRTSGVYEQYF
-	TRBV28	many	TRBJ2-3	TGTGCCAGCAGCCGCGGGCTTACCCCGGCAGATACGCAGTATTTT	CASSRGLTPADTQYF
TRBD1	TRBV20-1	many	TRBJ1-5	TGCAGTGCTATGCCGGGACAGGGGACGAACCAGCATTTT	CSAMPGQGTNQHF
-	TRBV7-6	-	TRBJ1-1	TGTGCCAGCAGCCCCCTAAAGGTCCGTGAAGCTTTCTTT	CASSPLKVREAFF
-	TRBV3-1	-	TRBJ1-5	TGTGCCAGCAGCGCTGGGTGGCTGTATCAGCCCCAGCATTTT	CASSAGWLYQPQHF
TRBD1	TRBV28	many	TRBJ2-7	TGTGCCAGCAGTCCAGGACAGGGGGGGCCCTACGAGCAGTACTTC	CASSPGQGGPYEQYF
TRBD2	TRBV24-1	many	TRBJ2-5	TGTGCCACCAGTCAATCACTAGCGGGAGGGCCGGGGGAGACCCAGTACTTC	CATSQSLAGGPGETQYF
-	TRBV30	many	TRBJ1-6	TGTGCCTGGAGTGCATTCATCAATTCACCCCTCCACTTT	CAWSAFINSPLHF
-	TRBV3-1	-	TRBJ1-2	TGTGCCAGCAGCCGGGACTGGGGGGGCTACACCTTC	CASSRDWGGYTF
-	TRBV7-2	many	TRBJ2-5	TGTGCCAGCAGCTTAGCATTGGCAGGAGGGCAACAAGAGACCCAGTACTTC	CASSLALAGGQQETQYF
TRBD1	TRBV19	-	TRBJ2-7	TGTGCCAGTAGTATCGAGGGACAGGGGGCCAACGAGCAGTACTTC	CASSIEGQGANEQYF
-	TRBV2	-	TRBJ1-5	TGTGCCAGCAAGGGGAGAAGCTACGATCAGCCCCAGCATTTT	CASKGRSYDQPQHF
-	TRBV2	many	TRBJ2-6	TGTGCCAGCAGCCCTCACACGGGGGCGGCCGGGGCCAACGTCCTGACTTTC	CASSPHTGAAGANVLTF
TRBD2	TRBV27	many	TRBJ2-1	TGTGCCAGCAGTTCCCGGACTAGCGGGGCTCACAATGAGCAGTTCTTC	CASSSRTSGAHNEQFF
TRBD1	TRBV7-2	few	TRBJ1-5	TGTGCCAGCAGCTTCCTCGGAGGGGGCTTGAATCAGCCCCAGCATTTT	CASSFLGGGLNQPQHF
TRBD1	TRBV27	many	TRBJ2-2	TGTGCCAGCAGCCGACAGGGGTACAACACCGGGGAGCTGTTTTTT	CASSRQGYNTGELFF
-	TRBV3-1	-	TRBJ1-4	TGTGCCAGCAGCCGAGCAGGGGAAATGGGTAATGAAAAACTGTTTTTT	CASSRAGEMGNEKLFF
-	TRBV30	many	TRBJ2-1	TGTGCCTGGAGTCTCCGACAGCCTCCGTACAATGAGCAGTTCTTC	CAWSLRQPPYNEQFF
-	TRBV6-1	many	TRBJ1-1	TGTGCCAGCAGTGAATCATCCCCCACTGAAGCTTTCTTT	CASSESSPTEAFF
-	TRBV6-2/TRBV6-3	many	TRBJ1-4	TGTGCCAGCAGTGTGCGACAGAATGAAAAACTGTTTTTT	CASSVRQNEKLFF
TRBD1	TRBV6-2/TRBV6-3	-	TRBJ1-6	TGTGCCAGCAGTTACTCCCAGGGGGCTAATTCACCCCTCCACTTT	CASSYSQGANSPLHF
-	TRBV5-1	few	TRBJ1-1	TGCGCCAGCAGGCCACGGGTGGTTACTGATGAAGCTTTCTTT	CASRPRVVTDEAFF